This T cell receptor (beta chain) emerged from a study of T cell responses to AZD1222 COVID-19 vaccine. Whole-study findings and limits: Seropositive AZD1222 recipients at baseline numbered only five or six.

As concerns this clone: Its antigen is not known.

Germline CDR1 KGHDR, CDR2 SFDVKD. Germline trimming cut 0 bases from V and 0 bases from J; bases unmatched to any gene: 0. CDR3 length equals 16 residues. This table comes from immunoSEQ multiplex PCR, and its TCRdb copy is limited to in-frame clones, with some not included. This sample has 110,000 to 150,000 clones; around 93% occur once, and the top ten carry about 9%. The V call is TRBV24-1, the J call TRBJ2-2; TRBD1 aligns across 7 bases. The starting material was peripheral blood, obtained on day 0 of AZD1222 vaccination. The clonotype was recovered from an adult in good health. Here the CDR3 reads CATSDLQGANTGELFF. The DNA of the CDR3 is TGTGCCACCAGTGATTTGCAGGGGGCGAACACCGGGGAGCTGTTTTTT.